One sample yielded the 25 T cell receptor beta chains listed below, sequenced in a study of untreated major depressive disorder. The protocol was immunoSEQ multiplex PCR, while the TCRdb copy is restricted to in-frame clones and leaves out a portion. Counted here are 20,000 to 25,000 clones, about 90% occurring once; the ten biggest clones make up around 4.9%. What was sequenced was CD4+ T cells from PBMCs. The receptors originated from a woman younger than 45 in good health.

The count of this clone is one. The chain links TRBV7-9 to TRBJ1-3, with D unclear. The CDR3 consists of 15 residues. V was clipped by 1 base and J by 0 bases, with 7 bases between them. Germline V gene data show CDR1 as SEHNR and CDR2 as FQNEAQ (reference sequence). For the CDR3, the DNA is TGTGCCAGCAGCTTAGGCAGCAACTCTGGAAACACCATATATTTT. It specifies CASSLGSNSGNTIYF.

This chain links TRBV27 with TRBJ1-5, with D tentatively TRBD1 (6 bases). The germline V gene encodes CDR1 MNHEY and CDR2 SMNVEV (reference sequence). With 1 base removed from V and 6 bases from J, the gap between germline ends came to 16 bases. The CDR3 extends over 16 amino acids. The CDR3, as DNA: TGTGCCAGCAGTTTATACGGACAGAGGGCCATTCAGCCCCAGCATTTT. Translated: CASSLYGQRAIQPQHF.

CDR3 in amino acids: CASSLLNTEAFF. In DNA, the CDR3 is TGCGCCAGCAGCTTGTTGAACACTGAAGCTTTCTTT. This sequence joins TRBV5-1 and TRBJ1-1; D is uncertain. Germline values: CDR1 SGHRS, CDR2 YFSETQ. The CDR3 loop spans 12 amino acids. The germline V and J ends were trimmed by 1 base and 0 bases, with 1 base remaining between them.

CDR3 sequence (DNA): TGTGCCAGCAGCCAAGGGGGGGGCGCCTATGGCTACACCTTC. Protein: CASSQGGGAYGYTF. The chain has TRBV4-2 and TRBJ1-2, with TRBD1 as a possible D gene (6 bases). V was clipped by 1 base and J by 4 bases, with 10 bases between them. CDR3 length equals 14 residues. Germline CDR1 LGHNA, CDR2 YNFKEQ.

V gene TRBV27 combines with J gene TRBJ1-5; the match to TRBD1 covers 7 bases. Trimming removed 6 bases from V and 6 bases from J; junction bases left unmatched: 5. CDR1 is MNHEY and CDR2 is SMNVEV in the germline V gene (reference sequence). The CDR3 runs 13 residues. In nucleotides, the CDR3 is TGTGCCAGCAGGGGACAGTGGAGTCAGCCCCAGCATTTT. Protein: CASRGQWSQPQHF.

The chain has TRBV5-1 and TRBJ1-1, with D perhaps TRBD1 (6 bases). The germline V and J ends were trimmed by 2 bases and 2 bases, with 13 bases remaining between them. The CDR3 covers 15 residues. Germline assignment: CDR1 SGHRS and CDR2 YFSETQ. The CDR3 sequence is CASSFSGTLNTEAFF. CDR3 sequence (DNA): TGCGCCAGCAGCTTCTCCGGGACACTTAACACTGAAGCTTTCTTT.

V is TRBV29-1 and J is TRBJ1-2; 9 bases map to TRBD1. J gave up 4 bases and V 5 bases, and 5 bases lay outside the gene matches. The CDR3 length is 13 residues. Germline values: CDR1 SQVTM, CDR2 ANQGSEA. The CDR3 DNA reads as TGCAGCGTTTCCGGACAGGGGCTCTATGGCTACACCTTC. Translating gives CSVSGQGLYGYTF.

J is TRBJ2-1 and V is TRBV2, with 12 positions matching TRBD1. CDR3 length: 14 residues. The V segment lost 8 bases and the J segment 7 bases; nucleotides outside the gene matches: 6. Germline V CDR1 and CDR2: SNHLY, FYNNEI. The CDR3 DNA reads TGTGCCAGCGGGGGGACAGGGGGCTCGAATGAGCAGTTCTTC. This encodes CASGGTGGSNEQFF.

This chain uses TRBV7-2 with TRBJ1-1; no clear D. CDR1 is SGHTA and CDR2 is FQGNSA in the germline V gene. The CDR3 spans 13 residues. The V and J ends lost 5 bases and 3 bases respectively, with 10 bases between them. This chain's CDR3 is CASSPDLDTEAFF. The CDR3, as DNA: TGTGCCAGCAGCCCTGATTTGGACACTGAAGCTTTCTTT.

In DNA form, the CDR3 reads TGTGCCAGCTCAGTAACTTCTTTCGGGACAGGGATTTCTAAAGAGCAGTTCTTC. Translation: CASSVTSFGTGISKEQFF. The V and J genes are TRBV18 and TRBJ2-1; 9 bases match TRBD1. V shed 5 bases and J 10 bases; nucleotides not matched to a gene: 21. Germline CDR1 and CDR2: KGHSH and LQKENI. There are 18 residues in the CDR3. Using reference TRBV18 and TRBJ2-1 for the parts outside the CDR3, the full variable domain is NAGVMQNPRHLVRRRGQEARLRCSPMKGHSHVYWYRQLPEEGLKFMVYLQKENIIDESGMPKERFSAEFPKEGPSILRIQQVVRGDSAAYFCASSVTSFGTGISKEQFFGPGTRLTVL.

In DNA, the CDR3 is TGTGCCAGCAGCTTAAGGGGGGATTCACCCCTCCACTTT. Its translation: CASSLRGDSPLHF. The J gene is TRBJ1-6, the V gene TRBV7-3; TRBD1 is a possible D gene (5 bases). CDR3 length: 13 residues. Looked up from germline, CDR1 is SGHTA and CDR2 is FQGTGA. Trimming took off 1 base at V and 8 bases at J, with 6 bases between the two ends.

The chain combines TRBV9 with TRBJ1-1, with 8 bases identical to TRBD1. CDR1 SGDLS and CDR2 YYNGEE come from the germline V gene. This CDR3 comprises 15 residues. Trimming at V came to 1 base and at J to 1 base, leaving 3 bases not matched to a gene. CDR3 sequence (DNA): TGTGCCAGCAGCGTAAACGGACAGGGGAACACTGAAGCTTTCTTT. Its translation is CASSVNGQGNTEAFF.

Of note for this clone: Other DNA sequences in the sample encode the same CDR3. The J gene is TRBJ1-6, the V gene TRBV28, with no clear D. Germline CDR1 is MDHEN and CDR2 is SYDVKM. The V end was cut by 3 bases, the J end by 13 bases, with 7 bases between. The CDR3 has 11 amino acids. The CDR3 coding sequence is TGTGCCAGCAGTTTGGGGTCCCCCCTCCACTTT. Translating gives CASSLGSPLHF.

The gene calls are TRBV27 and TRBJ1-2; 9 bases align to TRBD1. The CDR3 length is 14 residues. Trimming took 6 bases from V and 4 from J; bases not matched to a gene: 6. Germline V gives CDR1 MNHEY, CDR2 SMNVEV (reference sequence). CDR3 sequence (DNA): TGTGCCAGCAGCCAAAGGGGACAGGGCTATGGCTACACCTTC. Translation: CASSQRGQGYGYTF.

This rearrangement joins TRBV7-2 to TRBJ2-1, with 12 bases that match TRBD2. The junction had 5 bases not matched to a gene; V was cut back by 3 bases and J by 5 bases. The germline V gene encodes CDR1 SGHTA and CDR2 FQGNSA. The CDR3 covers 16 residues. This chain's CDR3 is CASSLRLAGEDNEQFF. CDR3 DNA sequence: TGTGCCAGCAGCTTGAGACTAGCGGGGGAGGACAATGAGCAGTTCTTC.

The rearrangement links TRBV5-1 to TRBJ2-5; 8 nucleotides align to TRBD1. The CDR3 runs to 17 residues. V lost 5 bases to trimming and J lost 0 bases; unmatched junction nucleotides: 12. The germline V gene has CDR1 SGHRS and CDR2 YFSETQ. The CDR3 sequence is CASRTGTGFFYQETQYF. The CDR3 DNA reads TGCGCCAGCAGGACAGGGACAGGCTTTTTTTACCAAGAGACCCAGTACTTC.

The rearrangement uses TRBV20-1 and TRBJ2-7; D remains ambiguous. Germline-derived CDR1 and CDR2 are DFQATT and SNEGSKA (reference sequence). The CDR3 is 11 residues long. V was shortened by 6 bases and J by 6 bases, with 12 bases between the two germline ends. CDR3 nucleotide sequence: TGCAGTGCCATCCCAGTGCGCGAGCAGTACTTC. Translation gives CSAIPVREQYF.

The V and J genes are TRBV7-2 and TRBJ1-1; D unclear. The V end was cut by 2 bases, the J end by 0 bases, with 10 bases between. Germline V gene data show CDR1 as SGHTA and CDR2 as FQGNSA. The CDR3 covers 15 residues. The CDR3 reads CASSLLGILNTEAFF. The DNA for the CDR3 is TGTGCCAGCAGCTTATTGGGGATCCTGAACACTGAAGCTTTCTTT.

The chain carries TRBV25-1 and TRBJ1-1; D is undetermined. The CDR3 has 14 amino acids. Germline CDR1 MGHDK, CDR2 SYGVNS. Trimming pared 4 bases from V and 4 bases from J, leaving 13 bases between. CDR3 DNA sequence: TGTGCCAGCAGTGTCGGGGTCGAGAGCACTGAAGCTTTCTTT. Protein sequence: CASSVGVESTEAFF.

The rearrangement links TRBV7-2 to TRBJ2-3; D perhaps matches TRBD1 (6 bases). Germline assignment: CDR1 SGHTA and CDR2 FQGNSA. CDR3 length equals 12 residues. Trimming left V 11 bases short and J 2 bases short, with 11 bases between. The CDR3 spells CAGQSNTDTQYF. In DNA form, the CDR3 reads TGTGCCGGACAGTCTAACACAGATACGCAGTATTTT.

The chain has TRBV11-2 and TRBJ2-7, with D unresolved. The ends were cut back, 8 bases at V and 3 bases at J, with 14 bases in the middle. This CDR3 spans 13 amino acids. Per germline, CDR1 SGHAT and CDR2 FQNNGV. CDR3 coding DNA: TGTGCCAGCCAACTTTATTCTGACTACGAGCAGTACTTC. Amino acids: CASQLYSDYEQYF.

This clone was found once. The rearrangement uses TRBV6-1 and TRBJ1-2; D call uncertain. CDR3 length: 15 residues. CDR1 is MNHNS, CDR2 SASEGT, per germline. The V and J ends lost 1 base and 4 bases respectively, with 13 bases between them. The DNA of the CDR3 is TGTGCCAGCAGTGAAGGTCCCGGGGAGGGCTATGGCTACACCTTC. It translates to CASSEGPGEGYGYTF.

This chain joins TRBV7-2 and TRBJ1-2; TRBD1 might be the D (5 bases). Trimming removed 2 bases from V and 7 bases from J, with 14 bases in between. The CDR3 sequence is 14 residues long. Germline lookup yields CDR1 SGHTA and CDR2 FQGNSA. The chain's CDR3 is CASSLLRVPGGYTF. CDR3 nucleotides: TGTGCCAGCAGCTTACTCAGGGTCCCGGGTGGCTACACCTTC.

V and J are TRBV5-1 and TRBJ2-1; D may correspond to TRBD1 or TRBD2 (5 bases each). Germline assignment: CDR1 SGHRS and CDR2 YFSETQ. The CDR3 contains 14 residues. Trimming shortened V by 4 bases and J by 7 bases, and 15 bases separated the two germline ends. The CDR3 loop is CASSRLGTANEQFF. Written as DNA, the CDR3 is TGCGCCAGCAGCCGACTCGGGACGGCAAATGAGCAGTTCTTC.

V gene TRBV4-3 combines with J gene TRBJ1-1; TRBD1 aligns across 8 bases. The CDR3 is 16 residues long. Trimming cost V 1 base and J 4 bases; bases outside gene matches: 8. The V gene's germline CDR1 is LGHNA and CDR2 YSLEER. CDR3 bases: TGCGCCAGCAGCCAAGGAGAGGGGACAGGAACCACTGAAGCTTTCTTT. Amino acids: CASSQGEGTGTTEAFF.